The T cell receptor beta chain described here comes from a study of T-cell memory formation after mild COVID-19. Concerning this clonotype itself: As yet, its antigen is unknown.

Deletions cut 2 bases from V and 7 bases from J, with 15 bases between. CDR1 is SGHRS and CDR2 is YFSETQ in the germline V gene. This CDR3 spans 15 amino acids. From the 5' RACE reads, TCRdb called clonotypes with MiXCR, one entry per CDR3 protein. Of 100,000 to 150,000 distinct CDR3 sequences detected, approximately 6.3% appear once; the ten largest clones hold approximately 2.1%. Study findings and constraints: Some clones that responded turned up in pre-infection memory, which suggests that cross-reactive memory joined in.

The chain combines TRBV5-1 with TRBJ2-2, with D unresolved. The sequence was collected from an adult woman who had mild COVID-19 (a few samples of this study predate the infection). Cell type and time point are not known. Specimen: PBMCs or a T cell subset sorted from them (not recorded which). The CDR3 DNA follows: TGCGCCAGCAGCTTTTTCAGCACCCAGGTCGGGGAGCTGTTTTTT. It yields the protein CASSFFSTQVGELFF.